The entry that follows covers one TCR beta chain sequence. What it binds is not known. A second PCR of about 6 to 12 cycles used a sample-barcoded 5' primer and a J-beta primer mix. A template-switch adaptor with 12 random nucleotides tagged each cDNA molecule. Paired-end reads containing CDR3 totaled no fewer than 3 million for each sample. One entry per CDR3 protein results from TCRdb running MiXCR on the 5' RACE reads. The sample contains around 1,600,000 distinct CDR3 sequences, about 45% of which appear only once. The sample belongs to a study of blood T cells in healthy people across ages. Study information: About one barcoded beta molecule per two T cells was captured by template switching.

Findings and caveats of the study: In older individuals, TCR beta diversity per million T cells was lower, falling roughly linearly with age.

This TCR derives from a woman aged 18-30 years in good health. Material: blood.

CDR3 sequence: CASSSLQFEQYF. CDR3 coding DNA: TGTGCCAGCAGTTCCCTACAGTTTGAGCAGTACTTC. The J gene is TRBJ2-7, the V gene TRBV6-2 or TRBV6-3, with D uncertain. The germline V gene has CDR1 MNHEY and CDR2 SVGEGT. The CDR3 totals 12 residues. V lost 4 bases, J lost 7 bases, and 11 bases lay in between.